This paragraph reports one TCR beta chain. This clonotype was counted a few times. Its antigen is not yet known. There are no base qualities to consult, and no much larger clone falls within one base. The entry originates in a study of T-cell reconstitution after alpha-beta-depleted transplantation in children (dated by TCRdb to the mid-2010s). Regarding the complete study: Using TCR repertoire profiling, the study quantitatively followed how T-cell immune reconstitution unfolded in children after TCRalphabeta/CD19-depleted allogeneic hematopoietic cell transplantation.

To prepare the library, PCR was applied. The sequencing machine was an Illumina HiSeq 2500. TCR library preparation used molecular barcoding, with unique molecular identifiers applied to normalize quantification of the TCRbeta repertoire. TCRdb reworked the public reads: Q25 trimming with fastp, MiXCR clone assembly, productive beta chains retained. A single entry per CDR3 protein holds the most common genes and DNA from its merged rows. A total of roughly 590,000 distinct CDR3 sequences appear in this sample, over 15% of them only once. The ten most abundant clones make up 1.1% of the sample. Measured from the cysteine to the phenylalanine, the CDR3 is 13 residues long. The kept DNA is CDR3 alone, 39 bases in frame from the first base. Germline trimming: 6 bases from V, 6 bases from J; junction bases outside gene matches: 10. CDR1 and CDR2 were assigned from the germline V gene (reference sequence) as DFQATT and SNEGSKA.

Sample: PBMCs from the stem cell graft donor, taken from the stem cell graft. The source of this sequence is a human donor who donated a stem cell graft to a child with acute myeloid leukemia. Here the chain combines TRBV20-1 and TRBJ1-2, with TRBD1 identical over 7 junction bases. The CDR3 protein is CSAWDSHSDGYTF. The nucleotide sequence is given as TGCAGTGCCTGGGACAGCCATTCTGATGGCTACACCTTC.